This TCR beta chain was recorded in a study of blood T cell repertoires in COVID-19. Study overall: Samples representing acute and convalescent COVID-19 were sourced from the United States, Italy and Spain.

Original data processing: Reference gene primer amplification gave estimated nucleated cell counts. Sequenced by immunoSEQ multiplex PCR; TCRdb stores in-frame clones only, minus some. V, J and clone size reflect that table, while D and trimming were determined from the DNA. The data hold under 150,000 clones, with around 89% observed a single time. CDR1 and CDR2 (germline): SGHTA, FQGTGA. After removal of 5 bases from V and 7 bases from J, the junction contained 6 bases not matched to a gene. CDR3 length equals 15 residues. The origin of this receptor is a man aged 70-80 years with active COVID-19. The sequencing input was peripheral blood. The genes are TRBV7-3 and TRBJ2-1; 12 positions match TRBD2. The CDR3 DNA sequence: TGTGCCAGCAGCCCCCTGACTAGCGGGAGTAATGAGCAGTTCTTC. Protein product: CASSPLTSGSNEQFF.